What follows are 25 T cell receptor beta chains derived from one specimen sequenced in a study of regulatory T cells in long-lasting Graves disease. iRepertoire HTBI primers and Arm-PCR of CDR3 regions built TCR beta libraries. MiXCR, run by TCRdb on the multiplex PCR reads, gives a single entry per CDR3 protein. The profile covers hundreds of thousands of distinct CDR3 sequences, with roughly 21% appearing a single time and approximately 15% taken by the ten largest. The time point here: persistent/refractory GD, antithyroid drugs over 5 years with positive TRAb. PBMCs were the source of the RNA used for TCR sequencing. The specimen comprised peripheral blood mononuclear cells (PBMCs), sampled when the disease was refractory, from a patient treated with antithyroid drugs. The receptors originated from a female donor with Graves disease.

A word on this clonotype: One end of the junction is discordant with germline, which a read error may explain. The chain recombines TRBV13 with TRBJ2-3; D might be TRBD1 (6 bases). The end of the DNA aligns better with TRBJ2-7, so the J call may be wrong. In germline, CDR1 is PRHDT, CDR2 FYEKMQ (reference sequence). The CDR3 is made up of 15 amino acids. CDR3 sequence (DNA): TGTGCCAGCGGCTTAGGACAGCGAAGGGTCTACGAGCAGTACTTC. Translated: CASGLGQRRVYEQYF.

This chain links TRBV6-1 with TRBJ1-5; D may be TRBD1 (5 bases). Between the trimmed V and J ends, which lost 2 bases and 6 bases, there was a span of 14 bases. The CDR3 totals 15 residues. Germline V CDR1 and CDR2: MNHNS, SASEGT. CDR3 in amino acids: CASSEWGSSTQPQHF. The DNA of the CDR3 is TGTGCCAGCAGTGAATGGGGCAGTAGTACTCAGCCCCAGCATTTT.

This clonotype was detected a few times. This rearrangement joins TRBV10-3 to TRBJ2-5; tentative D call: TRBD1 (5 bases). Per germline, CDR1 ENHRY and CDR2 SYGVKD. With 10 bases removed from V and 4 bases from J, the gap between germline ends came to 16 bases. The length of the CDR3 is 13 residues. CDR3 region: CATQGQGSETQYF. CDR3 coding DNA: TGTGCCACCCAGGGCCAGGGCTCAGAGACCCAGTACTTC.

This clonotype was recorded many times. The V gene is TRBV7-2, the J gene TRBJ1-5, with D possibly TRBD1 on 5 matching bases. CDR3 size: 15 residues. V lost 5 bases, J lost 0 bases, and 11 bases lay in between. Germline V lookup: CDR1 SGHTA, CDR2 FQGNSA. This CDR3 is CASSLGGGSNQPQHF. CDR3 in DNA: TGTGCCAGCAGCCTTGGGGGGGGTAGCAATCAGCCCCAGCATTTT.

In its sample, this clonotype was seen a few times. The rearrangement joins TRBV7-8 to TRBJ1-1; possible D gene TRBD1, 6 bases. Between the trimmed V and J ends, which lost 0 bases and 3 bases, there was a span of 17 bases. CDR3 length: 17 residues. Germline V gives CDR1 SGHVS, CDR2 FQNEAQ. CDR3 sequence reads: CASSLAGGIFLDTEAFF. The CDR3 DNA follows: TGTGCCAGCAGCTTAGCAGGGGGGATCTTTTTGGACACTGAAGCTTTCTTT.

To note about this clonotype: A read error is possible here, since a much larger clone lies one base away. CDR3 protein: CASRSGEAAKNIRYF. In DNA form, the CDR3 reads TGTGCCAGCAGATCCGGAGAGGCGGCCAAAAACATTCGGTACTTC. The chain carries TRBV28 and TRBJ2-4; no clear D gene. CDR1 and CDR2 from the germline V gene are MDHEN and SYDVKM. The CDR3 consists of 15 residues.

The table lists this clonotype with many counts. The chain couples TRBV28 to TRBJ2-5, with 8 bases identical to TRBD1. The CDR3 runs 17 residues. Trimming cost V 1 base and J 1 base; bases outside gene matches: 8. The germline V gene has CDR1 MDHEN and CDR2 SYDVKM. The DNA for the CDR3 is TGTGCCAGCAGTTTATCCGCGGACAGGGCAATCCAAGAGACCCAGTACTTC. It translates to CASSLSADRAIQETQYF.

As DNA, the CDR3 is TGTGCCAGCAGTGAAACGATCCCACCAGATACGCAGTATTTT. This codes for CASSETIPPDTQYF. The chain joins TRBV6-1 to TRBJ2-3; D is unclear. CDR3 size: 14 residues. Germline CDR1 and CDR2: MNHNS and SASEGT. Trimming pared 2 bases from V and 4 bases from J, leaving 10 bases between.

This chain connects TRBV24-1 to TRBJ2-7; D possibly matches TRBD1 or TRBD2 (5 bases each). Germline V lookup: CDR1 KGHDR, CDR2 SFDVKD. The V and J ends lost 2 bases and 5 bases respectively, with 12 bases between them. This CDR3 comprises 14 residues. CDR3 coding DNA: TGTGCCACCAGTGATTCGGGGCAGGCAGACGAGCAGTACTTC. Translated, it gives CATSDSGQADEQYF.

This clonotype was picked up many times. The chain has TRBV20-1 and TRBJ2-7, with TRBD1 matching 7 bases. CDR3 size: 14 residues. Trimming removed 7 bases from V and 0 bases from J; junction bases left unmatched: 9. In germline, CDR1 is DFQATT, CDR2 SNEGSKA (reference sequence). The CDR3 coding sequence is TGCAGTGTTATACAGGGGATCTCCTCCTACGAGCAGTACTTC. Translated: CSVIQGISSYEQYF.

This clonotype was picked up many times. The J gene is TRBJ1-6, the V gene TRBV5-1, with no clear D. CDR1 and CDR2 (germline): SGHRS, YFSETQ. Trimming cost V 6 bases and J 6 bases, with 13 bases left between them. The CDR3 spans 14 residues. The CDR3 protein is CASTAGLPNSPLHF. CDR3 DNA sequence: TGCGCCAGCACCGCGGGCCTGCCTAATTCACCCCTCCACTTT.

V gene TRBV7-9 combines with J gene TRBJ2-7; perhaps D is TRBD1 or TRBD2 (5 bases each). From germline, CDR1 is SEHNR and CDR2 FQNEAQ (reference sequence). Trimming took off 0 bases at V and 3 bases at J, with 15 bases between the two ends. The CDR3 length is 16 residues. Written as DNA, the CDR3 is TGTGCCAGCAGCTTAGCGGGCACCGGGACCTTCTACGAGCAGTACTTC. It specifies CASSLAGTGTFYEQYF.

This chain uses TRBV5-1 with TRBJ1-1, with D maybe TRBD1 (6 bases). The CDR3 length is 16 residues. Trimming removed 4 bases from V and 1 base from J, with 17 bases in between. The germline CDR1 and CDR2 sequences are SGHRS and YFSETQ. Here the CDR3 DNA reads TGCGCCAGCAGCGCCCGGAGCGGGGGCGGGAACACTGAAGCTTTCTTT. Translated, it gives CASSARSGGGNTEAFF. Complete variable domain (other parts from reference TRBV5-1 and TRBJ1-1): KAGVTQTPRYLIKTRGQQVTLSCSPISGHRSVSWYQQTPGQGLQFLFEYFSETQRNKGNFPGRFSGRQFSNSRSEMNVSTLELGDSALYLCASSARSGGGNTEAFFGQGTRLTVV.

This clonotype was counted at least ten times. CDR3 residues: CASSYRSGSRETQYF. CDR3 bases: TGTGCCAGCAGTTACCGTAGCGGGAGCAGGGAGACCCAGTACTTC. The chain is built from TRBV6-5 and TRBJ2-5; 9 bases are a match to TRBD2. V shed 2 bases and J 5 bases; nucleotides not matched to a gene: 6. Germline-derived CDR1 and CDR2 are MNHEY and SVGAGI. This CDR3 has 15 residues.

This clonotype occurred a few times. The CDR3 spells CASTVSRMNTGELFF. CDR3 nucleotide sequence: TGCGCCAGCACCGTGTCGCGAATGAACACCGGGGAGCTGTTTTTT. The chain links TRBV5-1 to TRBJ2-2; D gene ambiguous. CDR3 length: 15 residues. Per the germline V gene, CDR1 is SGHRS and CDR2 is YFSETQ. Trimming removed 6 bases at V and 1 base at J, with 13 bases between.

This clonotype was counted a few times. V usage is TRBV7-2 and J usage is TRBJ1-2; D is ambiguous. V gave up 1 base and J gave up 7 bases, with 16 bases separating them. Germline assignment: CDR1 SGHTA and CDR2 FQGNSA. The CDR3 sequence is 15 residues long. CDR3: CASSLDRVLVFGYTF. Written as DNA, the CDR3 is TGTGCCAGCAGCTTAGACCGGGTGTTAGTGTTTGGCTACACCTTC.

This clonotype was picked up a small number of times. The chain links TRBV6-2 or TRBV6-3 to TRBJ1-1; the D gene is possibly TRBD1 (6 bases). CDR3 length: 16 residues. Trimming stripped 6 bases from V and 1 base from J, with 18 bases between. Germline V gives CDR1 MNHEY, CDR2 SVGEGT. The CDR3: CASRNLGQLPNTEAFF. CDR3 sequence (DNA): TGTGCCAGCAGGAACTTAGGACAGCTACCGAACACTGAAGCTTTCTTT.

The gene calls are TRBV6-1 and TRBJ2-3; D unresolved. The CDR3 contains 16 residues. Germline CDR1 reads MNHNS; CDR2 reads SASEGT. V lost 1 base and J lost 0, with 11 bases in between. The CDR3 DNA follows: TGTGCCAGCAGTGAAGTTTTGCGATCTAGCACAGATACGCAGTATTTT. Its protein is CASSEVLRSSTDTQYF.

The sample holds a few counts of this clonotype. The rearrangement uses TRBV6-1 and TRBJ1-2; D remains ambiguous. The germline V gene has CDR1 MNHNS and CDR2 SASEGT. The CDR3 is 12 amino acids. Between the trimmed V and J ends, which lost 6 bases and 6 bases, there was a span of 11 bases. CDR3 sequence: CASSNPVNGYTF. The CDR3 DNA is TGTGCCAGCAGCAACCCGGTGAATGGCTACACCTTC.

V usage is TRBV11-2 and J usage is TRBJ2-5, with D possibly TRBD2 on 6 matching bases. Germline CDR1 SGHAT, CDR2 FQNNGV. The ends were cut back, 1 base at V and 7 bases at J, with 25 bases in the middle. This CDR3 is 18 amino acids long. In DNA, the CDR3 is TGTGCCAGCAGCTTAGTCAGGGCTAGCGCTTCCCGGGGAGGGACCCAGTACTTC. This translates into CASSLVRASASRGGTQYF.

The chain employs TRBV5-1 and TRBJ2-2; the match to TRBD2 covers 9 bases. Trimming took 2 bases from V and 0 from J; bases not matched to a gene: 2. The CDR3 has 16 residues. Germline-derived CDR1 and CDR2 are SGHRS and YFSETQ. The CDR3 here is CASSLIAGANTGELFF. DNA of the CDR3: TGCGCCAGCAGCTTAATAGCGGGGGCGAACACCGGGGAGCTGTTTTTT. The full variable domain, in which reference TRBV5-1 and TRBJ2-2 provide the parts outside the CDR3, is KAGVTQTPRYLIKTRGQQVTLSCSPISGHRSVSWYQQTPGQGLQFLFEYFSETQRNKGNFPGRFSGRQFSNSRSEMNVSTLELGDSALYLCASSLIAGANTGELFFGEGSRLTVL.

Ten or more counts support this clonotype. The rearrangement joins TRBV28 to TRBJ1-5, with a tentative D call TRBD1 (6 bases). The CDR3 is 16 residues long. Trimming stripped 6 bases from V and 0 bases from J, with 15 bases between. CDR1 and CDR2 from the germline V gene are MDHEN and SYDVKM. The CDR3 loop is CASRATQGISNQPQHF. The CDR3 DNA reads TGTGCCAGCAGAGCGACCCAGGGGATTAGCAATCAGCCCCAGCATTTT. Full variable domain (missing parts from reference TRBV28 and TRBJ1-5): DVKVTQSSRYLVKRTGEKVFLECVQDMDHENMFWYRQDPGLGLRLIYFSYDVKMKEKGDIPEGYSVSREKKERFSLILESASTNQTSMYLCASRATQGISNQPQHFGDGTRLSIL.

This clonotype appeared many times. V gene TRBV27 combines with J gene TRBJ1-6, with a weak D call TRBD1 (6 bases). V gave up 5 bases and J gave up 9 bases, with 26 bases separating them. The germline V gene encodes CDR1 MNHEY and CDR2 SMNVEV (reference sequence). The CDR3 sequence is 18 residues long. The CDR3 DNA reads TGTGCCAGCAGTCCCCCCCCGCAACGTTCCGGACAGTTTTCACCCCTCCACTTT. Translating it yields CASSPPPQRSGQFSPLHF.

This clonotype was recorded only once. The chain employs TRBV15 and TRBJ2-1; the match to TRBD2 covers 7 bases. V was pared by 0 bases and J by 2 bases, with 13 bases of the junction left unmatched. CDR3 length: 19 amino acids. Germline CDR1 LNHNV, CDR2 YYDKDF (reference sequence). The CDR3 loop reads CATSRDRLAEKRAYNEQFF. As DNA, the CDR3 is TGTGCCACCAGCAGAGATCGCCTAGCGGAAAAGAGGGCCTACAATGAGCAGTTCTTC.

This clonotype showed up many times. This chain uses TRBV6-1 with TRBJ2-7; 13 nucleotides agree with TRBD2. Germline V CDR1 and CDR2: MNHNS, SASEGT. The CDR3 spans 14 residues. Trimming at V came to 9 bases and at J to 4 bases, leaving 6 bases not matched to a gene. The CDR3 region has the DNA TGTGCCAGTAGAAGGACTAGCGGGAGATACGAGCAGTACTTC. Residues: CASRRTSGRYEQYF.